This TCR beta chain originates from a study of beta chain features in type 1 diabetes. As for the study in general: Healthy donors, compared against patients, showed similar age, gender and cell yields. Overall study findings and caveats: Sequencing of cDNA might inflate the share of cells that strongly express TCR. The study notes PCR might favor shorter templates equally in patients and controls. Type 1 diabetes patients showed fewer insertions and more deletions at VDJ junctions.

This CDR3 is 16 amino acids long. The V gene end was trimmed by 5 bases and the J gene end by 2 bases; junction bases not matched to a gene: 6. Germline V gene lookup returns CDR1 SGHTA and CDR2 FQGNSA. All of the isolated RNA was reverse transcribed, so expressed TCRB transcripts were sequenced. Data came from immunoSEQ multiplex PCR; TCRdb stores just in-frame clones and leaves some out. Here the sample spans some 360,000 clones, around a fifth being singletons. Notes on this clone: Its antigen is not identified.

This sequence originates from a young woman in good health. The sequenced sample consisted of naive CD4+ T cells from blood. The chain uses TRBV7-2 and TRBJ2-6; 7 bases align to TRBD1. The CDR3: CASSPQTGTGANVLTF. The CDR3 region has the DNA TGTGCCAGCAGCCCCCAGACAGGGACTGGGGCCAACGTCCTGACTTTC.